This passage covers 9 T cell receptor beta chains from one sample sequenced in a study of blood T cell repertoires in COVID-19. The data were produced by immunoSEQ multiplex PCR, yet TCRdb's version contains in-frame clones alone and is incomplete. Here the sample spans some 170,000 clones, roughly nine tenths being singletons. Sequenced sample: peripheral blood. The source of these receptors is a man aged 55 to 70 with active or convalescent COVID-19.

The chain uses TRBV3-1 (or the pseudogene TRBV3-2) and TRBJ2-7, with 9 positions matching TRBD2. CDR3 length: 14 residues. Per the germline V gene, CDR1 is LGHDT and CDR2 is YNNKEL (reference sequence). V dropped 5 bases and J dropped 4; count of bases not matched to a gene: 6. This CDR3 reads CASSTPGLAYEQYF. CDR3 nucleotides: TGTGCCAGCAGCACCCCGGGACTAGCTTACGAGCAGTACTTC.

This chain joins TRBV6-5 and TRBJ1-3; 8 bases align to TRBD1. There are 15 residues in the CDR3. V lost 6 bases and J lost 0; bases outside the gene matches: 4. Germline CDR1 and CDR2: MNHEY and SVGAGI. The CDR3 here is CASSRDRNSGNTIYF. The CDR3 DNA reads TGTGCCAGCAGCCGGGACAGGAACTCTGGAAACACCATATATTTT.

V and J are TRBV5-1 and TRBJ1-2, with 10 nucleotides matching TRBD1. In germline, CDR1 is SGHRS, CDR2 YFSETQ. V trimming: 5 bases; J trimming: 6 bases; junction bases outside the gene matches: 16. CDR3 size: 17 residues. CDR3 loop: CASRLIPGQGSQNGYTF. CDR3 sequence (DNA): TGCGCCAGCAGATTAATACCGGGACAGGGGAGTCAGAATGGCTACACCTTC.

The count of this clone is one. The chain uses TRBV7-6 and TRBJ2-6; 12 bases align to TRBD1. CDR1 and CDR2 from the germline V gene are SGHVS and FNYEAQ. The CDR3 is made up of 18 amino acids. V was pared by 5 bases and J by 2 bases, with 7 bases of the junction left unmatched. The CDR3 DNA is TGTGCCAGCAGCCCGGGGACAGGGGGCATCACTGGGGCCAACGTCCTGACTTTC. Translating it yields CASSPGTGGITGANVLTF. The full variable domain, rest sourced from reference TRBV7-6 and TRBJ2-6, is GAGVSQSPRYKVTKRGQDVALRCDPISGHVSLYWYRQALGQGPEFLTYFNYEAQQDKSGLPNDRFSAERPEGSISTLTIQRTEQRDSAMYRCASSPGTGGITGANVLTFGAGSRLTVL.

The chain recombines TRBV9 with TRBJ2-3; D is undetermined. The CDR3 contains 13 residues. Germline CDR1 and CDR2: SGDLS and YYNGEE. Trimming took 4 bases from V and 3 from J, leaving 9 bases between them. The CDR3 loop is CASSPLTTDTQYF. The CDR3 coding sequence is TGTGCCAGCAGCCCCTTGACTACAGATACGCAGTATTTT.

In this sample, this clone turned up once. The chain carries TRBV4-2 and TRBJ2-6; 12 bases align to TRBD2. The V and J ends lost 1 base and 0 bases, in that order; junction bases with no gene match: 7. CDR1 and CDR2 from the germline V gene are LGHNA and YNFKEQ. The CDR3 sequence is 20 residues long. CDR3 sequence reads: CASSQGASGRAVSGANVLTF. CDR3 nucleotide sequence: TGTGCCAGCAGCCAAGGGGCTAGCGGGAGGGCGGTCTCTGGGGCCAACGTCCTGACTTTC.

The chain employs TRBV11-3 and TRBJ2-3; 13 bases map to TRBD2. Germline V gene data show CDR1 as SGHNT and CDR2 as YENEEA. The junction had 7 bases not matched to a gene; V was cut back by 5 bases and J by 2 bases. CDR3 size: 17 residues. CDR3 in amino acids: CASSRTSGGTFTDTQYF. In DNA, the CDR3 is TGTGCCAGCAGCCGGACTAGCGGGGGAACGTTCACAGATACGCAGTATTTT.

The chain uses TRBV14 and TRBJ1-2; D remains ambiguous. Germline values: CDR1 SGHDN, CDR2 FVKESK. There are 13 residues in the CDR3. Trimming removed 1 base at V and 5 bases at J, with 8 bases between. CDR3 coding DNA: TGTGCCAGCAGCCAAGTTGCGTTATATGGCTACACCTTC. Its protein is CASSQVALYGYTF.

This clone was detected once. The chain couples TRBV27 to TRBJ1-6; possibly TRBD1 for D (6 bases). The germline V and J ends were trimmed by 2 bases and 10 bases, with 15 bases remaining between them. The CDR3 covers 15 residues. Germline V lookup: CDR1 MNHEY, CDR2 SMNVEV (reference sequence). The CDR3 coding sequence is TGTGCCAGCAGTTTACTACAGGGTGTCGGGTCACCCCTCCACTTT. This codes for CASSLLQGVGSPLHF.